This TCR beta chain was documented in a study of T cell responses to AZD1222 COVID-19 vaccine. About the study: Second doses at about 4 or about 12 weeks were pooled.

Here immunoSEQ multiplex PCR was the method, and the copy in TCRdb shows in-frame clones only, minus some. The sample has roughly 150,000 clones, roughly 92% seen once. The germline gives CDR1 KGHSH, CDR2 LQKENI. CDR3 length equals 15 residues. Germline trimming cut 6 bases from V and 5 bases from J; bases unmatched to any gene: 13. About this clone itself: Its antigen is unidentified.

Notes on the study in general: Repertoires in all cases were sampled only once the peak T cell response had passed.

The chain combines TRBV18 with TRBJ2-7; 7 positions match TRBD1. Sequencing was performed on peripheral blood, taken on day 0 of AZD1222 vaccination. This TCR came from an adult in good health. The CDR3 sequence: CASSPVLTGIHEQYF. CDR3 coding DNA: TGTGCCAGCTCTCCAGTACTGACAGGGATTCACGAGCAGTACTTC.